This is a list of T cell receptor beta chains from one sample in a study of cytomegalovirus exposure and HLA in healthy donors. Sequencing was performed with immunoSEQ multiplex PCR; in TCRdb, only in-frame clones are kept and a portion is missing. This table holds 150,000 to 200,000 clones, roughly 85% found once. The sequenced material came from PBMCs. These receptors came from a man aged 50-60 years in good health and CMV-seropositive. Each CDR3 is given with its conserved first and last residue. The D gene is left open where the match is weak. Only some rows state a clone size, as once, few, many or a class for expanded clones.

TRBD2,TRBV19,few,TRBJ2-5,TGTGCCAGTAGTGATCTAGCGGGGGGTCTTGGAGAGACCCAGTACTTC,CASSDLAGGLGETQYF
NA,TRBV11-2,NA,TRBJ2-1,TGTGCCAGCAGCCTCCGAGGGAGCTCCTACAATGAGCAGTTCTTC,CASSLRGSSYNEQFF
NA,TRBV5-1,NA,TRBJ1-6,TGCGCCAGCAGCTTGGACAGAGAAACACCCCTCCACTTT,CASSLDRETPLHF
NA,TRBV30,NA,TRBJ2-3,TGTGCCTGGAGTAGAGGAGGGCCTAGCACAGATACGCAGTATTTT,CAWSRGGPSTDTQYF
TRBD1,TRBV7-9,few,TRBJ1-4,TGTGCCAGCAGCCAACAGGGGGACAGGGGGTCAAAACTGTTTTTT,CASSQQGDRGSKLFF
NA,TRBV6-5,NA,TRBJ2-5,TGTGCCAGCAGCCCCCTCGGAGGTGGGGCCCAGTACTTC,CASSPLGGGAQYF
TRBD1,TRBV9,NA,TRBJ1-1,TGTGCCAGCAGCGTAGGGCAGGGGGTTGGATCTGAAGCTTTCTTT,CASSVGQGVGSEAFF
NA,TRBV28,NA,TRBJ1-4,TGTGCCAGCAGTCGACAGGTAACTAATGAAAAACTGTTTTTT,CASSRQVTNEKLFF
NA,TRBV9,NA,TRBJ2-1,TGTGCCAGCAGCGTAGGACCCCTAATAACGGGCAATGAGCAGTTCTTC,CASSVGPLITGNEQFF
NA,TRBV5-1,NA,TRBJ2-7,TGCGCCAGCAGCTTTAGGACATCCTACGAGCAGTACTTC,CASSFRTSYEQYF
NA,TRBV2,NA,TRBJ2-7,TGTGCCAGCAGTGTTAGGGGTCTCTACGAGCAGTACTTC,CASSVRGLYEQYF
TRBD2,TRBV4-1,once,TRBJ2-5,TGCGCCAGCAGCCAAGTAAAGCGGGGCCAAGAGACCCAGTACTTC,CASSQVKRGQETQYF
TRBD2,TRBV5-4,once,TRBJ2-4,TGTGCCAGCAGCTCTTCGGGGGGGAAGGCCAAAAACATTCAGTACTTC,CASSSSGGKAKNIQYF
NA,TRBV27,NA,TRBJ1-2,TGTGCCAGCAGTTTCGGGATTAACTATGGCTACACCTTC,CASSFGINYGYTF
NA,TRBV10-3,few,TRBJ2-1,TGTGCCATCAGTGAGCCAGCTACAGGGTATGAGCAGTTCTTC,CAISEPATGYEQFF
TRBD1,TRBV5-4,NA,TRBJ2-3,TGTGCCAGCAGCTTAGTAGACAGGGCCGCAGATACGCAGTATTTT,CASSLVDRAADTQYF
TRBD1,TRBV6-1,NA,TRBJ1-1,TGTGCCGGATCACAGGGGAGCAACACTGAAGCTTTCTTT,CAGSQGSNTEAFF
NA,TRBV9,NA,TRBJ2-1,TGTGCCAGCAGCGCTCGACTGGCGGACTACAATGAGCAGTTCTTC,CASSARLADYNEQFF
NA,TRBV9,NA,TRBJ1-6,TGTGCCAGCAGCGTGGCTCCAGATTCACCCCTCCACTTT,CASSVAPDSPLHF
NA,TRBV4-3,NA,TRBJ1-3,TGCGCCAGCGCCAGGGTGTTGGCTGGAAACACCATATATTTT,CASARVLAGNTIYF
NA,TRBV27,NA,TRBJ2-6,TGTGCCAGCAGTGCGGCAGGGAGGGGGGGGGCCAACGTCCTGACTTTC,CASSAAGRGGANVLTF
NA,TRBV5-6,NA,TRBJ2-3,TGTGCCAGCAGCTTGGTAGCGGCGCCTAGCACAGATACGCAGTATTTT,CASSLVAAPSTDTQYF
NA,TRBV7-2,NA,TRBJ1-6,TGTGCCAGCAGCTTACAGAACTATAATTCACCCCTCCACTTT,CASSLQNYNSPLHF
NA,TRBV19,NA,TRBJ1-6,TGTGCCAGTAGTATGGACCCCATCCAGGGCTACTATAATTCACCCCTCCACTTT,CASSMDPIQGYYNSPLHF
TRBD1,TRBV28,NA,TRBJ1-1,TGTGCCAGCAGTTTACCGGGACAGGGGGCAAGTCGGACATCTTTCTTT,CASSLPGQGASRTSFF
TRBD2,TRBV18,NA,TRBJ2-7,TGTGCCAGCTCCGCCCGGACTAGCGGGGTCTACGAGCAGTACTTC,CASSARTSGVYEQYF
NA,TRBV29-1,once,TRBJ1-5,TGCAGCGCAGGTTGGGAGAGCAATCAGCCCCAGCATTTT,CSAGWESNQPQHF
TRBD1,TRBV28,NA,TRBJ2-1,TGTGCCAGCAGGCGGGACAGGGGTAGGGATGAGCAGTTCTTC,CASRRDRGRDEQFF
NA,TRBV14,few,TRBJ1-4,TGTGCCAGCAGCCGACCCGTTTCTAGTGAAAAACTGTTTTTT,CASSRPVSSEKLFF
TRBD1,TRBV19,few,TRBJ1-5,TGTGCCAGTAGTAGGGACAGAGGCAGCAATCAGCCCCAGCATTTT,CASSRDRGSNQPQHF
TRBD2,TRBV11-2,NA,TRBJ2-3,TGTGCCAGCAGGCGACTAGCGGGGGGCCCCGATACGCAGTATTTT,CASRRLAGGPDTQYF
NA,TRBV6-1,NA,TRBJ2-3,TGTGCCAGCAGCTCATTTGGGCGAGAAACAGATACGCAGTATTTT,CASSSFGRETDTQYF
NA,TRBV4-1,NA,TRBJ1-4,TGCGCCAGCAGCCTCACCGCTACCACAGGGAAACTGTTTTTT,CASSLTATTGKLFF
TRBD2,TRBV5-4,once,TRBJ2-1,TGTGCCAGCAGCACTAGCGGGGGGGACTACAATGAGCAGTTCTTC,CASSTSGGDYNEQFF
NA,TRBV19,NA,TRBJ1-1,TGTGCCAGTAGTATCGGGGGTCTAAACACTGAAGCTTTCTTT,CASSIGGLNTEAFF
NA,TRBV5-1,NA,TRBJ2-1,TGCGCCAGCACCACGGCGGACTCCTACAATGAGCAGTTCTTC,CASTTADSYNEQFF
TRBD2,TRBV5-1,NA,TRBJ2-7,TGCGCCAGCACCTGGGACCGCGGGGGCGAGCAGTACTTC,CASTWDRGGEQYF
NA,TRBV28,few,TRBJ1-5,TGTGCCAGCAGCCCGGGAGGGTATAGCAATCAGCCCCAGCATTTT,CASSPGGYSNQPQHF
TRBD1,TRBV7-2,once,TRBJ2-5,TGTGCCAGCAGTCGGGACAGACAAGAGACCCAGTACTTC,CASSRDRQETQYF
NA,TRBV19,once,TRBJ1-4,TGTGCCAGTAGTATGGGGAGTTCCACAACTAATGAAAAACTGTTTTTT,CASSMGSSTTNEKLFF
TRBD1,TRBV5-1,NA,TRBJ1-2,TGCGCCAGCAGCTTGACCCCGGGACAGGGAAACTATGGCTACACCTTC,CASSLTPGQGNYGYTF
NA,TRBV18,NA,TRBJ1-6,TGTGCCAGCTCACCCGACAGGAATACCCTCCACTTT,CASSPDRNTLHF
NA,TRBV27,NA,TRBJ2-7,TGTGCCAGCAGTTTCACGTGGGAGCTAACCTACGAGCAGTACTTC,CASSFTWELTYEQYF
NA,TRBV6-6,NA,TRBJ2-5,TGTGCCAGCAGTTCTCTCCGACTGCAACAAGAGACCCAGTACTTC,CASSSLRLQQETQYF
TRBD2,TRBV7-8,NA,TRBJ2-3,TGTGCCAGCTGCCAGAATAGCGGGGGAACAGATACGCAGTATTTT,CASCQNSGGTDTQYF
NA,TRBV2,NA,TRBJ1-2,TGTGCCAGCAGTGAATCAGGGAACTATGGCTACACCTTC,CASSESGNYGYTF
TRBD2,TRBV11-1,NA,TRBJ2-5,TGTGCCAGCAGCCGGACTAGCGGGGAGGGCCCGAAGACCCAGTACTTC,CASSRTSGEGPKTQYF
NA,TRBV5-4,NA,TRBJ2-3,TGTGCCAGCAGGGACTTTTTTGCAGATACGCAGTATTTT,CASRDFFADTQYF
NA,TRBV5-1,NA,TRBJ1-3,TGCGCCAGCAGCTTGGCCGGGGTCTCTGGAAACACCATATATTTT,CASSLAGVSGNTIYF
NA,TRBV6-4,NA,TRBJ2-3,TGTGCCAGCAGTGACAAAATAGGGAGGGATACGCAGTATTTT,CASSDKIGRDTQYF
NA,TRBV19,NA,TRBJ1-2,TGTGCCAGTAGTATAAGTTTTCGGGGGTATGGCTACACCTTC,CASSISFRGYGYTF
NA,TRBV20-1,once,TRBJ2-1,TGCAGTGCTAGAAGGGGGAATGAGCAGTTCTTC,CSARRGNEQFF
TRBD1,TRBV5-6,NA,TRBJ2-5,TGTGCCAGCAGCGTGGGGACAGGTAATCAAGAGACCCAGTACTTC,CASSVGTGNQETQYF